The source of this T cell receptor beta chain is a study of identifying expanded T cells in peripheral blood. Study-wide results and caveats: Technical replicates showed around 1.2 changed clones; roughly two weeks about 16.4; four weeks 19. Across healthy donors, higher total template counts meant significantly greater roughly two-week count variance.

From germline, CDR1 is SGDLS and CDR2 YYNGEE. CDR3 length: 14 residues. With 3 bases clipped from V and 8 bases from J, the junction kept 2 bases outside the gene matches. No infections or other immune events were documented during collection. Profiling relied on immunoSEQ multiplex PCR, and the TCRdb table lists in-frame clones only, not all of them. The table includes about 100,000 clones, 88% detected once. A word on this clone: Its antigen is not identified.

The gene calls are TRBV9 and TRBJ1-4; 12 positions agree with TRBD1. Material: blood. The sequence was collected from a person aged 18 to 69 in good health. In DNA form, the CDR3 reads TGTGCCAGCAGCGCCGGGACAGGGGGCGAAAAACTGTTTTTT. This encodes CASSAGTGGEKLFF.